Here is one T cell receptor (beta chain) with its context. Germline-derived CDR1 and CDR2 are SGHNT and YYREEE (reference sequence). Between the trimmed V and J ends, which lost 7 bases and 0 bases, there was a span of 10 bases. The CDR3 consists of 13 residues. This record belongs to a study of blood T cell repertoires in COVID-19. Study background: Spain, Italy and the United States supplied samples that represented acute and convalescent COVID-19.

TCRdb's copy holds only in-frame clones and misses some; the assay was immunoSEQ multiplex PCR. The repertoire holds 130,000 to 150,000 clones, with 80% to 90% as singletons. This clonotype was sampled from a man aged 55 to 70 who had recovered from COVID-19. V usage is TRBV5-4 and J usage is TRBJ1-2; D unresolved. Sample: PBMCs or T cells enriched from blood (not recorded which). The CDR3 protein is CASGRSANYGYTF. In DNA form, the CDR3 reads TGTGCCAGCGGGAGAAGCGCTAACTATGGCTACACCTTC.